One and the same sample provided the 8 T cell receptor beta chains below, sequenced in a study of cytomegalovirus exposure and HLA in healthy donors. Sequenced by immunoSEQ multiplex PCR; TCRdb stores in-frame clones only, minus some. The sample has around 74,000 clones, around four fifths seen once. The specimen was PBMCs. Receptor source: a man aged 30 to 39 in good health and CMV-seronegative.

The V call is TRBV11-2, the J call TRBJ2-5, with TRBD1 matching 7 bases. The junction had 7 bases not matched to a gene; V was cut back by 3 bases and J by 0 bases. From germline, CDR1 is SGHAT and CDR2 FQNNGV. The CDR3 is 16 amino acids. CDR3 nucleotides: TGTGCCAGCAGCTTGAGGGGGCAGGGGTACCAAGAGACCCAGTACTTC. Protein: CASSLRGQGYQETQYF.

This clone was detected only once. The chain recombines TRBV28 with TRBJ1-6; 9 bases fit TRBD1. Losses at the gene ends were 7 bases for V and 9 bases for J; bases not matched to a gene: 13. From germline, CDR1 is MDHEN and CDR2 SYDVKM. This CDR3 is 16 amino acids long. Here the CDR3 reads CASIQIPGQGGSPLHF. DNA for the CDR3: TGTGCCAGCATCCAGATACCGGGACAGGGTGGTTCACCCCTCCACTTT. The whole variable domain, filled in from reference TRBV28 and TRBJ1-6, reads DVKVTQSSRYLVKRTGEKVFLECVQDMDHENMFWYRQDPGLGLRLIYFSYDVKMKEKGDIPEGYSVSREKKERFSLILESASTNQTSMYLCASIQIPGQGGSPLHFGNGTRLTVT.

This chain uses TRBV7-9 with TRBJ2-1; 11 bases are shared with TRBD2. J gave up 5 bases and V 7 bases, and 7 bases lay outside the gene matches. This CDR3 has 15 residues. The germline V gene has CDR1 SEHNR and CDR2 FQNEAQ (reference sequence). CDR3 sequence (DNA): TGTGCCAGCACCCAACCGGGACTAGCGGACAATGAGCAGTTCTTC. Encoded protein: CASTQPGLADNEQFF.

The J gene is TRBJ2-3, the V gene TRBV25-1; no reliable D call. The CDR3 is 13 residues long. Trimming shortened V by 6 bases and J by 1 base, and 8 bases separated the two germline ends. CDR1 and CDR2 from the germline V gene are MGHDK and SYGVNS. CDR3 region: CASREMGTDTQYF. CDR3 DNA sequence: TGTGCCAGCAGGGAGATGGGCACAGATACGCAGTATTTT.

The chain uses TRBV4-3 and TRBJ2-1; 14 nucleotides match TRBD2. Germline V gene sequence: CDR1 LGHNA, CDR2 YSLEER. This CDR3 is built from 18 residues. The J segment lost 2 bases and the V segment lost 4 bases, leaving 7 bases of the junction unmatched. CDR3 protein: CASSPGLAGGQPYNEQFF. The CDR3 bases are TGCGCCAGCAGCCCCGGACTAGCGGGGGGCCAACCCTACAATGAGCAGTTCTTC.

V and J are TRBV4-2 and TRBJ1-1; possibly TRBD1 for D (6 bases). The CDR3 is 14 residues long. Germline V gene lookup returns CDR1 LGHNA and CDR2 YNFKEQ. Trimming pared 1 base from V and 6 bases from J, leaving 12 bases between. The DNA for the CDR3 is TGTGCCAGCAGCCAAGTCAGACAGGCGGCTGAAGCTTTCTTT. Its translation: CASSQVRQAAEAFF.

This sequence joins TRBV9 and TRBJ1-6; TRBD1 is a possible D gene (5 bases). V lost 3 bases and J lost 9, with 10 bases in between. The CDR3 sequence is 13 residues long. Germline V gene lookup returns CDR1 SGDLS and CDR2 YYNGEE. CDR3 region: CASSGGGGSPLHF. CDR3 sequence (DNA): TGTGCCAGCAGCGGGGGGGGTGGTTCACCCCTCCACTTT.

The genes are TRBV4-1 and TRBJ2-1, with 13 bases lining up with TRBD2. The CDR3 has 16 residues. Germline V gene lookup returns CDR1 MGHRA and CDR2 YSYEKL. J lost 4 bases, V lost 4 bases, and 4 bases had no gene match. The CDR3 reads CASSPMGLAGYNEQFF. The CDR3 DNA reads as TGCGCCAGCAGCCCGATGGGACTAGCGGGATACAATGAGCAGTTCTTC.